These 32 T cell receptor beta chains were all obtained from the same sample, sequenced in a study of blood T cell repertoires in COVID-19. Profiled with immunoSEQ multiplex PCR; TCRdb holds only in-frame clones, not every one. The sample lists 120,000 to 150,000 clones, approximately 84% occurring once. The sample comprised peripheral blood. The receptor set was obtained from a woman older than 75 in a cohort sampled during active or convalescent COVID-19.

The V call is TRBV19, the J call TRBJ2-2, with TRBD2 identical over 7 bases. V shed 7 bases, J shed 0 bases, and the junction held 8 bases outside the gene matches. Per the germline V gene, CDR1 is LNHDA and CDR2 is SQIVND (reference sequence). The CDR3 contains 16 residues. In DNA, the CDR3 is TGTGCCAGTAATGGTCTAGCGGAACCGAACACCGGGGAGCTGTTTTTT. Translation: CASNGLAEPNTGELFF.

J is TRBJ1-5 and V is TRBV19; 8 nucleotides agree with TRBD1. Germline CDR1 reads LNHDA; CDR2 reads SQIVND (reference sequence). The CDR3 contains 16 residues. The J segment lost 5 bases and the V segment lost 5 bases, leaving 11 bases of the junction unmatched. The CDR3 sequence is CASSARDRFRYQPQHF. The CDR3 DNA reads as TGTGCCAGTAGTGCGAGGGACAGGTTTCGTTATCAGCCCCAGCATTTT.

This clone was detected only a few times. The gene calls are TRBV5-5 and TRBJ2-1; 7 bases align to TRBD1. This CDR3 is 17 amino acids long. Germline CDR1 and CDR2: SGHKS and YYEKEE (reference sequence). J lost 4 bases, V lost 5 bases, and 15 bases had no gene match. This chain's CDR3 is CASRPTWSQGWYNEQFF. CDR3 in DNA: TGTGCCAGCAGGCCTACTTGGTCACAGGGGTGGTACAATGAGCAGTTCTTC.

The rearrangement links TRBV2 to TRBJ1-1; D is uncertain. Germline CDR1 and CDR2: SNHLY and FYNNEI. The CDR3 length is 15 residues. With 3 bases removed from V and 4 bases from J, the gap between germline ends came to 15 bases. CDR3: CASSDGEGGFTEAFF. In DNA, the CDR3 is TGTGCCAGCAGTGACGGGGAGGGTGGTTTCACTGAAGCTTTCTTT.

The chain employs TRBV5-1 and TRBJ2-1; a weak D match, TRBD1 (5 bases). V dropped 2 bases and J dropped 5 bases, with 8 bases sitting between them. The germline V gene encodes CDR1 SGHRS and CDR2 YFSETQ. The CDR3 sequence is 13 residues long. The CDR3 nucleotides are TGCGCCAGCAGCTTCAGGGTCCACAATGAGCAGTTCTTC. Encoded protein: CASSFRVHNEQFF.

The chain joins TRBV7-2 to TRBJ1-2; 8 bases are shared with TRBD1. Germline-derived CDR1 and CDR2 are SGHTA and FQGNSA. Unmatched junction bases numbered 14, after V lost 5 bases and J lost 6 bases. The CDR3 has 16 residues. Written as DNA, the CDR3 is TGTGCCAGCAGCCCACAATTTACAGGGGGTTCGCATGGCTACACCTTC. Translating it yields CASSPQFTGGSHGYTF.

CDR3 coding DNA: TGTGCCAGCAGCTTAGGAAGCATCAGGGGAAGGTACGAGCAGTACTTC. It codes for CASSLGSIRGRYEQYF. The chain uses TRBV11-2 and TRBJ2-7; TRBD1 might be the D (6 bases). The CDR3 consists of 16 residues. Germline CDR1 SGHAT, CDR2 FQNNGV. Deletions cut 1 base from V and 4 bases from J, with 17 bases between.

The V gene is TRBV4-2, the J gene TRBJ2-1, with 8 positions matching TRBD1. Per germline, CDR1 LGHNA and CDR2 YNFKEQ. After removal of 4 bases from V and 6 bases from J, the junction contained 2 bases not matched to a gene. The CDR3 runs to 13 residues. CDR3 in DNA: TGTGCCAGCAGCCGCGGGACAGGCAATGAGCAGTTCTTC. It encodes CASSRGTGNEQFF.

This clone has just a few counts. This sequence joins TRBV3-1 (or the pseudogene TRBV3-2) and TRBJ2-1, with 9 bases that match TRBD2. Germline V lookup: CDR1 LGHDT, CDR2 YNNKEL (reference sequence). V gave up 1 base and J gave up 1 base; unmatched junction bases: 8. There are 18 residues in the CDR3. CDR3 protein: CASSQVFGRGGSYNEQFF. CDR3 DNA sequence: TGTGCCAGCAGCCAAGTTTTCGGGCGGGGGGGATCCTACAATGAGCAGTTCTTC.

The sample holds a few counts of this clone. This sequence joins TRBV6-2 or TRBV6-3 and TRBJ1-5, with TRBD1 matching over 8 bases. Germline-derived CDR1 and CDR2 are MNHEY and SVGEGT. CDR3 length: 18 amino acids. V shed 5 bases and J 5 bases; nucleotides not matched to a gene: 17. The DNA of the CDR3 is TGTGCCAGCAGTAGAGGAAGATGGACAGGGTCAACCGATCAGCCCCAGCATTTT. Amino acid sequence: CASSRGRWTGSTDQPQHF.

This clone was recorded once. The chain uses TRBV3-1 (or the pseudogene TRBV3-2) and TRBJ1-2; D may be TRBD1 (5 bases). V shed 7 bases and J shed 2 bases, with 11 bases lying between them. The CDR3 consists of 13 residues. Looked up from germline, CDR1 is LGHDT and CDR2 is YNNKEL (reference sequence). The CDR3 DNA follows: TGTGCCAGCACCCCCCGGGGGAACTATGGCTACACCTTC. Protein product: CASTPRGNYGYTF.

The rearrangement links TRBV3-1 (or the pseudogene TRBV3-2) to TRBJ2-5, with 12 bases that match TRBD2. V trimming: 0 bases; J trimming: 5 bases; junction bases outside the gene matches: 7. Germline V gene data show CDR1 as LGHDT and CDR2 as YNNKEL (reference sequence). This CDR3 has 17 residues. CDR3 DNA: TGTGCCAGCAGCCAAGAAGGAGCTAGCGGGGGGGCGGAGACCCAGTACTTC. Residues: CASSQEGASGGAETQYF.

The chain couples TRBV7-3 to TRBJ2-1, with D possibly being TRBD2 (5 bases). CDR1 and CDR2 from the germline V gene are SGHTA and FQGTGA. The CDR3 runs 14 residues. The V end was cut by 5 bases, the J end by 8 bases, with 16 bases between. CDR3 in amino acids: CASSQRTGFDEQFF. In nucleotides, the CDR3 is TGTGCCAGCAGCCAGAGGACTGGATTCGATGAGCAGTTCTTC.

V gene TRBV28 combines with J gene TRBJ2-1; 15 bases are shared with TRBD2. The CDR3 consists of 19 residues. The V and J ends lost 6 bases and 4 bases, in that order; junction bases with no gene match: 13. CDR1 is MDHEN and CDR2 is SYDVKM in the germline V gene. For the CDR3, the DNA is TGTGCCAGCAGGTGGACTAGCGGGGGGGTCCTGGGCGGTTACAATGAGCAGTTCTTC. This sequence encodes CASRWTSGGVLGGYNEQFF. Together with reference TRBV28 and TRBJ2-1, the CDR3 gives the full variable domain: DVKVTQSSRYLVKRTGEKVFLECVQDMDHENMFWYRQDPGLGLRLIYFSYDVKMKEKGDIPEGYSVSREKKERFSLILESASTNQTSMYLCASRWTSGGVLGGYNEQFFGPGTRLTVL.

The chain is built from TRBV6-2 or TRBV6-3 and TRBJ1-1; no clear D gene. The V and J ends lost 5 bases and 1 base respectively, with 8 bases between them. From germline, CDR1 is MNHEY and CDR2 SVGEGT. The CDR3 is made up of 13 amino acids. This CDR3 reads CASSPRGNTEAFF. The CDR3 bases are TGTGCCAGCAGTCCCCGCGGGAACACTGAAGCTTTCTTT.

The chain recombines TRBV13 with TRBJ2-1, with TRBD1 identical over 9 bases. Per the germline V gene, CDR1 is PRHDT and CDR2 is FYEKMQ (reference sequence). There are 13 residues in the CDR3. With 3 bases clipped from V and 10 bases from J, the junction kept 4 bases outside the gene matches. CDR3 in amino acids: CASSLGTGWEQFF. CDR3 DNA: TGTGCCAGCAGCTTGGGGACAGGGTGGGAGCAGTTCTTC. Using reference TRBV13 and TRBJ2-1 for the parts outside the CDR3, the full variable domain is AAGVIQSPRHLIKEKRETATLKCYPIPRHDTVYWYQQGPGQDPQFLISFYEKMQSDKGSIPDRFSAQQFSDYHSELNMSSLELGDSALYFCASSLGTGWEQFFGPGTRLTVL.

The chain couples TRBV4-1 to TRBJ2-5, with 8 bases matching TRBD2. Germline V CDR1 and CDR2: MGHRA, YSYEKL. Losses at the gene ends were 1 base for V and 4 bases for J; bases not matched to a gene: 8. CDR3 length: 16 amino acids. The CDR3 DNA reads TGCGCCAGCAGCCAAGCGGGAAGCGGGGGAGGAGAGACCCAGTACTTC. This encodes CASSQAGSGGGETQYF.

The chain carries TRBV7-3 and TRBJ2-3; possibly TRBD2 for D (5 bases). V shed 0 bases and J shed 4 bases, with 11 bases lying between them. The germline gives CDR1 SGHTA, CDR2 FQGTGA. This CDR3 comprises 15 residues. CDR3 DNA: TGTGCCAGCAGCTTAACGTTCGGAGGTGCAGATACGCAGTATTTT. Its translation: CASSLTFGGADTQYF.

The CDR3 loop reads CASRLDGVSEQYF. The CDR3 DNA reads TGCGCCAGCAGACTAGACGGGGTTAGCGAGCAGTACTTC. The chain links TRBV5-1 to TRBJ2-7; weak D call: TRBD2 (5 bases). This CDR3 comprises 13 residues. Germline V gene data show CDR1 as SGHRS and CDR2 as YFSETQ. The germline V and J ends were trimmed by 5 bases and 6 bases, with 15 bases remaining between them.

The V gene is TRBV5-4, the J gene TRBJ1-2, with D possibly matching TRBD1 (5 bases). Germline CDR1 SGHNT, CDR2 YYREEE (reference sequence). Trimming cost V 0 bases and J 4 bases, with 10 bases left between them. The CDR3 consists of 14 residues. As DNA, the CDR3 is TGTGCCAGCAGCTTGGGCCAGGGTTTCTATGGCTACACCTTC. Its translation: CASSLGQGFYGYTF.

This sequence joins TRBV7-8 and TRBJ2-2, with 7 nucleotides matching TRBD2. The V gene end was trimmed by 5 bases and the J gene end by 5 bases; junction bases not matched to a gene: 11. The germline CDR1 and CDR2 sequences are SGHVS and FQNEAQ. The CDR3 consists of 16 residues. This chain's CDR3 is CASSPRPGGGTGELFF. CDR3 in DNA: TGTGCCAGCAGCCCCCGGCCGGGGGGAGGGACCGGGGAGCTGTTTTTT.

This rearrangement joins TRBV7-6 to TRBJ2-5; D is perhaps TRBD2 (5 bases). V was pared by 0 bases and J by 7 bases, with 18 bases between. The CDR3 covers 16 residues. CDR1 and CDR2 from the germline V gene are SGHVS and FNYEAQ. CDR3 DNA: TGTGCCAGCAGCTTAGCGCAGCGGTCCACGTTTGGGACCCAGTACTTC. It codes for CASSLAQRSTFGTQYF.

This chain joins TRBV7-3 and TRBJ2-7; TRBD1 matches at 8 bases. Unmatched junction bases numbered 7, after V lost 5 bases and J lost 4 bases. This CDR3 has 14 residues. Germline CDR1 and CDR2: SGHTA and FQGTGA. The CDR3 loop reads CASSPPRTGYEQYF. The CDR3 nucleotides read TGTGCCAGCAGCCCACCTCGGACAGGGTACGAGCAGTACTTC.

The genes are TRBV29-1 and TRBJ1-1; D remains unclear. The V end lost 7 bases, the J end lost 1 base, and 16 bases lay between the germline ends. This CDR3 comprises 14 residues. CDR1 is SQVTM, CDR2 ANQGSEA, per germline. CDR3 sequence (DNA): TGCAGCGCCATAATCGCAGGAGGGAACACTGAAGCTTTCTTT. Amino acid sequence: CSAIIAGGNTEAFF.

This sequence joins TRBV6-5 and TRBJ2-1; 10 bases line up with TRBD2. The CDR3 length is 14 residues. CDR1 is MNHEY, CDR2 SVGAGI, per germline. V trimming: 6 bases; J trimming: 5 bases; junction bases outside the gene matches: 4. CDR3 DNA: TGTGCCAGCAGATTAGCGGGGGGTAACAATGAGCAGTTCTTC. This sequence encodes CASRLAGGNNEQFF.

The chain joins TRBV3-1 (or the pseudogene TRBV3-2) to TRBJ2-5, with a weak D call TRBD2 (5 bases). With 5 bases removed from V and 1 base from J, the gap between germline ends came to 17 bases. The length of the CDR3 is 16 residues. In germline, CDR1 is LGHDT, CDR2 YNNKEL (reference sequence). The CDR3 nucleotides read TGTGCCAGCAGCGAAAACGAGGGTTGGTTCCAAGAGACCCAGTACTTC. Translating gives CASSENEGWFQETQYF.

For this clone: The germline gene is not matched at one end of the junction; a read error may be the cause. The chain combines TRBV7-9 with TRBJ2-7; 11 bases are a match to TRBD2. CDR1 is SEHNR, CDR2 FQNEAQ, per germline (reference sequence). CDR3 length: 14 amino acids. The CDR3 DNA sequence: TGTGCCAGCAGCCTAGCGGGGGGATCCTACGAGCAGTACTTC. Translating gives CASSLAGGSYEQYF.

V usage is TRBV5-4 and J usage is TRBJ1-1, with TRBD1 as a possible D gene (6 bases). This CDR3 is built from 15 residues. Per the germline V gene, CDR1 is SGHNT and CDR2 is YYREEE (reference sequence). V gave up 0 bases and J gave up 0 bases, with 9 bases separating them. The DNA for the CDR3 is TGTGCCAGCAGCTTGGGGGGGACATTGAACACTGAAGCTTTCTTT. This codes for CASSLGGTLNTEAFF.

The chain combines TRBV7-2 with TRBJ1-5, with D unresolved. V lost 1 base and J lost 6, with 7 bases in between. This CDR3 region has 13 residues. The germline V gene has CDR1 SGHTA and CDR2 FQGNSA. CDR3 in amino acids: CASSLETAQPQHF. The CDR3 DNA is TGTGCCAGCAGCTTAGAAACAGCTCAGCCCCAGCATTTT.

The chain has TRBV2 and TRBJ2-1, with 12 positions matching TRBD1. V trimming: 7 bases; J trimming: 4 bases; junction bases outside the gene matches: 5. The CDR3 has 15 residues. Germline CDR1 and CDR2: SNHLY and FYNNEI. This CDR3 is CASTGTGGLYNEQFF. The CDR3 region has the DNA TGTGCCAGCACTGGGACAGGGGGCCTGTACAATGAGCAGTTCTTC.

The chain couples TRBV5-1 to TRBJ1-2; D gene unclear. The CDR3 runs 13 residues. Germline loops: CDR1 SGHRS, CDR2 YFSETQ. Trimming took off 0 bases at V and 3 bases at J, with 6 bases between the two ends. In nucleotides, the CDR3 is TGCGCCAGCAGCTTGGCCCCGGACTATGGCTACACCTTC. Amino acids: CASSLAPDYGYTF.

The chain joins TRBV6-5 to TRBJ2-5; 9 bases are shared with TRBD2. Germline CDR1 is MNHEY and CDR2 is SVGAGI. Trimming took 6 bases from V and 4 from J; bases not matched to a gene: 6. This CDR3 has 14 residues. CDR3 sequence (DNA): TGTGCCAGCAGAATCGGACTAGCGAGAGAGACCCAGTACTTC. This encodes CASRIGLARETQYF.